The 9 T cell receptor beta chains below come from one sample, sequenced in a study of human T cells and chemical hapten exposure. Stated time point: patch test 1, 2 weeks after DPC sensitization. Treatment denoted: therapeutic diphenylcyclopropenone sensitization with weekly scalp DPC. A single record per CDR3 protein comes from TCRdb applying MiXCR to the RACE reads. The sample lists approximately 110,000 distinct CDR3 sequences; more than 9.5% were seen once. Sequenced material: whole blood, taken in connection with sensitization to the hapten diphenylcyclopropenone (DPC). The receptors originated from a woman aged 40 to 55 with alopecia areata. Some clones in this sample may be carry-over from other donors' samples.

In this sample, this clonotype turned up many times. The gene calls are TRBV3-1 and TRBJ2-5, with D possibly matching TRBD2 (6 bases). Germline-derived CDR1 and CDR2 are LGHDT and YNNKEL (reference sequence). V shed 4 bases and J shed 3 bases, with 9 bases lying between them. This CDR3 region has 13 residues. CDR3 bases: TGTGCCAGCAGCCCTCCGGGGGAAGAGACCCAGTACTTC. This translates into CASSPPGEETQYF.

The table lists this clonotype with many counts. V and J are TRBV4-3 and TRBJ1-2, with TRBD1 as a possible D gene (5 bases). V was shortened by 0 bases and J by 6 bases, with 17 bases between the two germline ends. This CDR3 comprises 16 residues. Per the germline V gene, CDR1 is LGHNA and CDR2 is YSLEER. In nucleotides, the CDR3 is TGCGCCAGCAGCCAAGAAAGTGTCAGGGCAACCCATGGCTACACCTTC. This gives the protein CASSQESVRATHGYTF.

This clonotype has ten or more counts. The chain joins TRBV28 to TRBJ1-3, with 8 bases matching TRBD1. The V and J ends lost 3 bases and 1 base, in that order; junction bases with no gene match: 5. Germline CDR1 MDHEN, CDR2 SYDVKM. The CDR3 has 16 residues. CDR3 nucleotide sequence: TGTGCCAGCAGTTTCGGGGGACAGGTATCTGGAAACACCATATATTTT. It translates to CASSFGGQVSGNTIYF.

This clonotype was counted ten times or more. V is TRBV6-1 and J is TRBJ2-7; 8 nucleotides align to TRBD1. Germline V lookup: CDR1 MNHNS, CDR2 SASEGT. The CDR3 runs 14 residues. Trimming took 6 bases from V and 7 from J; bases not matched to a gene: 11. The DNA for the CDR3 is TGTGCCAGCAGCAGGACAGGGTTGAAGGGGGAGCAGTACTTC. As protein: CASSRTGLKGEQYF.

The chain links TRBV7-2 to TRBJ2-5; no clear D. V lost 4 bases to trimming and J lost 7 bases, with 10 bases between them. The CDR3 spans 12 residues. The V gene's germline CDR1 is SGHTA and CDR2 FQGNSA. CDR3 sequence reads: CASSSSLGTQYF. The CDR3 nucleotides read TGTGCCAGCAGCTCTAGTTTGGGGACCCAGTACTTC.

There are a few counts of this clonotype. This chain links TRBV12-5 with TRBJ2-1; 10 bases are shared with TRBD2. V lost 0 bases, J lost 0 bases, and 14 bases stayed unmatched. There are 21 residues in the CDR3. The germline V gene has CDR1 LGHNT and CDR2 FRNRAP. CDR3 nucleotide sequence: TGTGCTAGTGGTTTGGTCCGGGGACTAGCGATGAGAAACGTCTCCTACAATGAGCAGTTCTTC. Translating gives CASGLVRGLAMRNVSYNEQFF.

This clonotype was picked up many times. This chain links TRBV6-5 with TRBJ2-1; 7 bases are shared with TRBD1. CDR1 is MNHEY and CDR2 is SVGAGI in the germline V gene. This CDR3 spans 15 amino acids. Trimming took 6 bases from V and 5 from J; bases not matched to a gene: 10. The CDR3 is CASRPRGLFDNEQFF. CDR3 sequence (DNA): TGTGCCAGCAGGCCTAGGGGGCTCTTCGACAATGAGCAGTTCTTC.

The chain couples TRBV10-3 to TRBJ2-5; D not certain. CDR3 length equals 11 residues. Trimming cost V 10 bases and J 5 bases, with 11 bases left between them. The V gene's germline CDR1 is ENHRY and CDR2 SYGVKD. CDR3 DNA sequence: TGTGCCACCCTCCTTGGGGAGACCCAGTACTTC. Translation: CATLLGETQYF.

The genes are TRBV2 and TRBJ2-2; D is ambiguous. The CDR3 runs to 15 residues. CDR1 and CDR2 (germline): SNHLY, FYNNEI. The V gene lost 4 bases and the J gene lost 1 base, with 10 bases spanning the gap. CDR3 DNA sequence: TGTGCCAGCAGTGTTGAGGTCAAGAACACCGGGGAGCTGTTTTTT. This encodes CASSVEVKNTGELFF. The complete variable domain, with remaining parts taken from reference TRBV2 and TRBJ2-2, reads EPEVTQTPSHQVTQMGQEVILRCVPISNHLYFYWYRQILGQKVEFLVSFYNNEISEKSEIFDDQFSVERPDGSNFTLKIRSTKLEDSAMYFCASSVEVKNTGELFFGEGSRLTVL.